The clone carrying this TCR beta chain was counted a single time. What it binds is unknown. One end of the junction varies from germline; a read error may be responsible. Germline V lookup: CDR1 SSHAT, CDR2 FNYEAQ (reference sequence). This CDR3 is 14 amino acids long. The data were obtained in a study of cytomegalovirus exposure and HLA in healthy donors. Generated by immunoSEQ multiplex PCR, the TCRdb table keeps only in-frame clones and is missing some. The repertoire consists of tens of thousands of clones, with approximately 95% occurring once and the leading ten covering around 2.1%. Study-wide findings and caveats: First-cohort TCR clusters tended to co-occur in the 120 or so validation repertoires, a later analysis found. Rarity held for most TCR sequences, but there were some public TCRs that occurred in many donors. Specificity of a few CMV-associated chains for CMV antigens was verified in vitro.

Among the 120 subjects of the validation cohort, separate from the approximately 660-subject first cohort, were the donors. Sequencing was carried out using PBMCs. This chain uses TRBV7-7 with TRBJ2-7, with TRBD2 as a possible D gene (6 bases). This clonotype originated in a woman under 30 in good health and CMV-seronegative. DNA of the CDR3: TGTGCTAGCAGCTTAGCGGCGGGGTCCTACGAGCAGTACTTC. This sequence encodes CASSLAAGSYEQYF.